This T cell receptor beta chain originates from a study of blood T cell repertoires in COVID-19. About the study: Both acute and convalescent COVID-19 samples were obtained from the United States, Italy and Spain. T cells, B-cell-depleted T cells, or PBMCs supplied cDNA or gDNA.

V was clipped by 5 bases and J by 2 bases, with 13 bases between them. Germline values: CDR1 LGHDT, CDR2 YNNKEL (reference sequence). The CDR3 runs to 14 residues. TCRdb's table, derived via immunoSEQ multiplex PCR, lists solely in-frame clones and lacks some. The data show 150,000 or so clones, with about 85% seen just once and about 0.63% held by the top ten. The TCR sequence derives from a man in his 60s with COVID-19, enrolled during active disease. The chain has TRBV3-1 (or the pseudogene TRBV3-2) and TRBJ2-7; TRBD1 might be the D (6 bases). The sample taken for sequencing was peripheral blood. CDR3 nucleotides: TGTGCCAGCAGCGCACAGGGTGGGACCTACGAGCAGTACTTC. Translated, it gives CASSAQGGTYEQYF.